Listed below are T cell receptor beta chains from one sample, sequenced in a study of cytomegalovirus exposure and HLA in healthy donors. Assay used: immunoSEQ multiplex PCR; TCRdb lists only in-frame clones, some missing. Of about 180,000 clones listed, nearly 80% are singletons. What was sequenced was PBMCs. These receptors were obtained from a middle-aged man in good health and CMV-seropositive. CDR3s include the opening cysteine and the closing phenylalanine or tryptophan. Fields, in order: J gene, V gene, CDR3 protein.

TRBJ1-2 TRBV10-3 CAISDHTGVNGYTF
TRBJ1-2 TRBV12-5 CASGLTGTPVGYTF
TRBJ2-1 TRBV7-8 CASSSLTSAHNEQFF
TRBJ2-7 TRBV10-1 CASSRSGRVYEQYF
TRBJ1-1 TRBV5-4 CASTPGGRARNTEAFF
TRBJ2-1 TRBV6-1 CASSEINSSYNEQFF
TRBJ2-7 TRBV29-1 CSVLHRGLSEQYF
TRBJ1-2 TRBV6-5 CASRGQGSDGYTF
TRBJ2-5 TRBV7-9 CASSSMETQYF
TRBJ2-3 TRBV5-1 CASSVALLAGGVDTQYF
TRBJ2-1 TRBV7-9 CASSLAGSSYNEQFF
TRBJ2-7 TRBV11-2 CASSLIVGASEQYF
TRBJ2-2 TRBV11-2 CASTHTGGESTGELFF
TRBJ2-1 TRBV6-1 CASSGTASYNEQFF
TRBJ2-3 TRBV9 CASSSRLAGDTDTQYF
TRBJ2-7 TRBV28 CASSSHHAGGPYEQYF
TRBJ2-7 TRBV19 CASSINSGLAGGEQYF